The subject of this entry is one T cell receptor beta chain. This entry is derived from a study of blood T cell repertoires in COVID-19. In the study overall: Researchers got acute and convalescent COVID-19 samples from the United States, Italy and Spain. The analysed material was cDNA or gDNA that came from T cells, B-cell-depleted T cells, or PBMCs.

Under the authors' procedure: From reference gene primer amplification, estimates of nucleated cell counts were derived. Assay: immunoSEQ multiplex PCR; the TCRdb copy retains only in-frame clones and omits some. V and J calls and clone size are copied from that table; D and trimming were computed from the DNA. The sample has under 150,000 clones, approximately 90% seen once. The receptor was isolated from a woman aged 70-85 years who had recovered from COVID-19. The sample consisted of peripheral blood.

The CDR3 coding sequence is TGTGCCAGCAGTTTAGCCGAGCCGCAGTATTTT. Translated: CASSLAEPQYF. The chain combines TRBV28 with TRBJ2-3, with D uncertain. The CDR3 has 11 amino acids. Germline V gives CDR1 MDHEN, CDR2 SYDVKM. The V end was cut by 2 bases, the J end by 10 bases, with 7 bases between. The entire variable domain, with the rest obtained from reference TRBV28 and TRBJ2-3, is as follows: DVKVTQSSRYLVKRTGEKVFLECVQDMDHENMFWYRQDPGLGLRLIYFSYDVKMKEKGDIPEGYSVSREKKERFSLILESASTNQTSMYLCASSLAEPQYFGPGTRLTVL.